The rows below give T cell receptor beta chains drawn from one sample of a study of CD39 and CD103 CD8 tumor-infiltrating T cells. This table comes from immunoSEQ multiplex PCR, and its TCRdb copy is limited to in-frame clones, with some not included. The sample records about 15,000 clones, around 90% being singletons. What was sequenced was CD8+ T cells sorted from blood. Receptor source: a human donor with head and neck squamous cell carcinoma. CDR3s include the opening cysteine and the closing phenylalanine or tryptophan. D genes are given only for firm matches. Clone size is not always given. Where it is, it says once, few, many or a class for expanded clones.

TRBV29-1	TRBJ1-1	NA	TRBD1	CSVRDRGTEAFF	TGCAGCGTCCGGGACAGGGGCACTGAAGCTTTCTTT
TRBV7-9	TRBJ2-7	NA	NA	CASGWTSYEQYF	TGTGCCAGCGGCTGGACCTCCTACGAGCAGTACTTC
TRBV29-1	TRBJ2-7	NA	NA	CSVEDHSYEQYF	TGCAGCGTTGAGGATCACAGCTACGAGCAGTACTTC
TRBV7-8	TRBJ1-2	few	NA	CASSLAPLSDPSGYTF	TGTGCCAGCAGCTTAGCCCCGCTCTCAGACCCAAGTGGCTACACCTTC
TRBV19	TRBJ2-3	NA	NA	CASSIRMSSTDTQYF	TGTGCCAGTAGTATCCGGATGAGTAGCACAGATACGCAGTATTTT
TRBV2	TRBJ2-7	NA	NA	CASRDQTRYEQYF	TGTGCCAGCAGAGACCAAACGCGTTACGAGCAGTACTTC
TRBV2	TRBJ2-7	NA	NA	CASQVSYEQYF	TGTGCCAGCCAGGTTTCCTACGAGCAGTACTTC
TRBV29-1	TRBJ2-3	NA	TRBD2	CSVGGRGAGVSSTDTQYF	TGCAGCGTTGGGGGGCGTGGAGCGGGGGTGTCTAGCACAGATACGCAGTATTTT
TRBV15	TRBJ2-1	NA	NA	CATSREARETISYNEQFF	TGTGCCACCAGCAGAGAGGCGAGGGAGACAATCAGCTACAATGAGCAGTTCTTC
TRBV18	TRBJ1-1	NA	NA	CASSPTAMNTEAFF	TGTGCCAGCTCACCAACAGCGATGAACACTGAAGCTTTCTTT
TRBV6-1	TRBJ1-3	NA	NA	CASVTSSGNTIYF	TGTGCCAGTGTCACGTCCTCTGGAAACACCATATATTTT
TRBV5-6	TRBJ2-5	NA	NA	CASSLFRNQETQYF	TGTGCCAGCAGCTTGTTTAGGAACCAAGAGACCCAGTACTTC
TRBV6-6	TRBJ1-4	NA	NA	CASSYSLWGRDEKLFF	TGTGCCAGCAGTTACTCGTTATGGGGAAGGGATGAAAAACTGTTTTTT
TRBV7-9	TRBJ2-2	NA	NA	CASSYGELFF	TGTGCCAGCAGCTACGGGGAGCTGTTTTTT
TRBV27	TRBJ2-7	NA	TRBD2	CASSQAGSSYEQYF	TGTGCCAGCAGCCAAGCGGGGAGCTCCTACGAGCAGTACTTC
TRBV27	TRBJ1-5	NA	NA	CASSQSAAGQPQHF	TGTGCCAGCAGCCAATCTGCGGCCGGGCAGCCCCAGCATTTT
TRBV2	TRBJ2-2	few	TRBD2	CAITSGGANTGELFF	TGTGCCATCACCTCGGGGGGGGCGAACACCGGGGAGCTGTTTTTT
TRBV19	TRBJ1-1	NA	TRBD1	CASGQGTNTEAFF	TGTGCCAGCGGACAGGGAACGAACACTGAAGCTTTCTTT
TRBV7-6	TRBJ2-7	NA	NA	CASSLGATYEQYF	TGTGCCAGCAGCCTAGGAGCGACCTACGAGCAGTACTTC
TRBV6-5	TRBJ2-1	once	TRBD2	CASSLGLAGYNEQFF	TGTGCCAGCAGTTTGGGACTAGCGGGCTACAATGAGCAGTTCTTC
TRBV2	TRBJ2-1	few	TRBD2	CASSEEVLAGTEQFF	TGTGCCAGCAGTGAAGAGGTGTTAGCGGGGACTGAGCAGTTCTTC
TRBV7-8	TRBJ1-4	NA	NA	CASSLYETGTSNEKLFF	TGTGCCAGCAGCTTATACGAGACCGGGACATCCAATGAAAAACTGTTTTTT
TRBV27	TRBJ1-2	NA	TRBD1	CASSLSGTGAFYGYTF	TGTGCCAGCAGTTTGTCAGGGACAGGGGCCTTCTATGGCTACACCTTC
TRBV7-8	TRBJ1-3	NA	TRBD1	CASSPPGGTGGFSGNTIYF	TGTGCCAGCAGCCCCCCGGGGGGGACAGGGGGCTTCTCTGGAAACACCATATATTTT
TRBV19	TRBJ1-1	NA	NA	CASSITPEPNTEAFF	TGTGCCAGTAGTATTACACCCGAACCGAACACTGAAGCTTTCTTT
TRBV7-2	TRBJ1-1	NA	NA	CASSLEGGEAFF	TGTGCCAGCAGCTTAGAAGGAGGTGAAGCTTTCTTT
TRBV9	TRBJ1-1	once	NA	CASNRLGTEAFF	TGTGCCAGCAATAGGTTGGGCACTGAAGCTTTCTTT